These 28 T cell receptor beta chains originate from one sample sequenced in a study of graft-versus-host responses after intestinal transplantation. Profiled with immunoSEQ multiplex PCR; TCRdb holds only in-frame clones, not every one. The sample shows about 41,000 clones, 90% to 95% of them seen only once. These receptors have no identified antigens. The material was unstimulated CD8+ T cells sorted from spleen or lymph node cells, obtained before transplant. The origin of the receptors is a human donor who was the organ donor for an intestinal transplant.

This chain's CDR3 is CASSTTGTRKAFF. As DNA, the CDR3 is TGTGCCAGCAGCACTACCGGCACCCGTAAAGCTTTCTTT. The V call is TRBV7-9, the J call TRBJ1-1; D is unclear. CDR1 is SEHNR, CDR2 FQNEAQ, per germline (reference sequence). V was trimmed by 5 bases and J by 9 bases, leaving 16 bases between them. There are 13 residues in the CDR3.

On this clone itself: The sample holds other DNA sequences that translate to the same CDR3. V gene TRBV14 combines with J gene TRBJ2-1, with 8 bases identical to TRBD1. The CDR3 is 17 amino acids. Germline-derived CDR1 and CDR2 are SGHDN and FVKESK. The V segment lost 0 bases and the J segment 8 bases; nucleotides outside the gene matches: 12. CDR3 protein: CASSQESLDRGGDEQFF. CDR3 in DNA: TGTGCCAGCAGCCAAGAATCCTTAGACAGGGGTGGGGATGAGCAGTTCTTC.

The chain joins TRBV19 to TRBJ2-5; 12 nucleotides line up with TRBD2. Looked up from germline, CDR1 is LNHDA and CDR2 is SQIVND (reference sequence). Germline trimming cut 9 bases from V and 3 bases from J; bases unmatched to any gene: 5. There are 14 residues in the CDR3. The chain's CDR3 is CARRTSGEKETQYF. The CDR3 coding sequence is TGTGCCAGAAGGACTAGCGGGGAGAAAGAGACCCAGTACTTC.

The chain uses TRBV18 and TRBJ1-1; 9 bases are a match to TRBD1. The CDR3 spans 18 residues. V was clipped by 1 base and J by 3 bases; unmatched bases: 12. Germline loops: CDR1 KGHSH, CDR2 LQKENI. In DNA, the CDR3 is TGTGCCAGCTCACCACTCAAAATAACAGGGGGCGCGTACACTGAAGCTTTCTTT. Translated: CASSPLKITGGAYTEAFF.

J is TRBJ2-7 and V is TRBV4-1, with 10 nucleotides matching TRBD1. In germline, CDR1 is MGHRA, CDR2 YSYEKL. The CDR3 totals 16 residues. V was clipped by 1 base and J by 3 bases; unmatched bases: 6. This CDR3 is CASSQVAGQGFYEQYF. The CDR3 bases are TGCGCCAGCAGCCAAGTAGCGGGACAGGGGTTCTACGAGCAGTACTTC.

The chain couples TRBV21-1 to TRBJ2-4. TRBV21-1 is reported as a pseudogene. The CDR3 spans 12 residues. CDR3 DNA: TGTGCCAGCAGCAAACCCAAAAACATTCAGTACTTC. Its translation: CASSKPKNIQYF.

This chain uses TRBV7-3 with TRBJ2-2; TRBD1 agrees at 7 bases. V lost 4 bases and J lost 4; bases outside the gene matches: 3. Germline assignment: CDR1 SGHTA and CDR2 FQGTGA. This CDR3 contains 14 residues. The CDR3 sequence: CASSSTGVTGELFF. In DNA form, the CDR3 reads TGTGCCAGCAGCTCTACAGGGGTCACCGGGGAGCTGTTTTTT.

The chain links TRBV7-8 to TRBJ1-2; 11 positions agree with TRBD1. This CDR3 region has 15 residues. J lost 8 bases, V lost 3 bases, and 8 bases had no gene match. CDR1 SGHVS and CDR2 FQNEAQ come from the germline V gene. The CDR3 region has the DNA TGTGCCAGCAGCTTTTTCGGACAGGGGGCGGGAGGCTACACCTTC. Amino acids: CASSFFGQGAGGYTF.

The chain has TRBV5-6 and TRBJ2-1; the D is unclear. Germline loops: CDR1 SGHDT, CDR2 YYEEEE. The CDR3 spans 12 residues. Trimming cost V 7 bases and J 7 bases, with 12 bases left between them. The CDR3 protein is CASSPDGNEQFF. The CDR3 nucleotides read TGTGCCAGCTCGCCCGACGGGAATGAGCAGTTCTTC.

This chain joins TRBV4-1 and TRBJ2-4; D not certain. Germline lookup yields CDR1 MGHRA and CDR2 YSYEKL. Trimming removed 2 bases from V and 5 bases from J, with 7 bases in between. The CDR3 has 13 residues. The DNA for the CDR3 is TGCGCCAGCAGCCAAAACGTAGAAAACATTCAGTACTTC. Its protein product is CASSQNVENIQYF.

The chain joins TRBV7-9 to TRBJ1-2; 7 positions agree with TRBD1. In germline, CDR1 is SEHNR, CDR2 FQNEAQ (reference sequence). The CDR3 covers 13 residues. The J segment lost 3 bases and the V segment lost 6 bases, leaving 4 bases of the junction unmatched. CDR3 region: CASRWTGDYGYTF. The CDR3, as DNA: TGTGCCAGCAGGTGGACAGGAGACTATGGCTACACCTTC.

The gene calls are TRBV5-6 and TRBJ2-7; TRBD1 is a possible D gene (6 bases). The ends were cut back, 4 bases at V and 3 bases at J, with 14 bases in the middle. The CDR3 runs to 14 residues. Germline V gene sequence: CDR1 SGHDT, CDR2 YYEEEE. As DNA, the CDR3 is TGTGCCAGCAGCCCCCCGGGACACCGCTACGAGCAGTACTTC. Its protein is CASSPPGHRYEQYF.

The J gene is TRBJ1-2, the V gene TRBV19; a weak D match, TRBD1 (6 bases). This CDR3 comprises 16 residues. V gave up 3 bases and J gave up 6 bases, with 20 bases separating them. Per the germline V gene, CDR1 is LNHDA and CDR2 is SQIVND (reference sequence). As DNA, the CDR3 is TGTGCCAGTAGTATGTCTGGGGGGCGCTTTGTCCATGGCTACACCTTC. It codes for CASSMSGGRFVHGYTF.

This rearrangement joins TRBV29-1 to TRBJ2-2, with TRBD2 matching 7 bases. Trimming removed 3 bases from V and 0 bases from J; junction bases left unmatched: 4. The CDR3 length is 15 residues. CDR1 is SQVTM, CDR2 ANQGSEA, per germline. The CDR3 loop reads CSVEGGSTNTGELFF. CDR3 DNA sequence: TGCAGCGTTGAGGGAGGGAGCACGAACACCGGGGAGCTGTTTTTT.

The table lists this clone with a count of one. V gene TRBV2 combines with J gene TRBJ1-6; D not certain. The CDR3 is 14 residues long. The germline V gene encodes CDR1 SNHLY and CDR2 FYNNEI. V was shortened by 3 bases and J by 1 base, with 4 bases between the two germline ends. CDR3 protein: CASSDLSYNSPLHF. The DNA for the CDR3 is TGTGCCAGCAGTGATTTGTCCTATAATTCACCCCTCCACTTT.

The chain carries TRBV2 and TRBJ2-3; D possibly matches TRBD1 or TRBD2 (6 bases each). V lost 3 bases, J lost 6 bases, and 19 bases lay in between. The CDR3 spans 16 residues. Germline V gives CDR1 SNHLY, CDR2 FYNNEI. In nucleotides, the CDR3 is TGTGCCAGCAGTGAGATCGGGGGCCCCCCCATCGATACGCAGTATTTT. Translation: CASSEIGGPPIDTQYF.

V is TRBV7-9 and J is TRBJ2-3; 7 positions agree with TRBD1. The germline V gene has CDR1 SEHNR and CDR2 FQNEAQ (reference sequence). This CDR3 has 15 residues. Losses at the gene ends were 4 bases for V and 8 bases for J; bases not matched to a gene: 12. This CDR3 reads CASSSGTEVVRTQYF. DNA of the CDR3: TGTGCCAGCAGCTCCGGGACAGAAGTTGTTCGTACGCAGTATTTT.

V is TRBV6-5 and J is TRBJ1-1; D ambiguous. Between the trimmed V and J ends, which lost 0 bases and 2 bases, there was a span of 10 bases. CDR1 and CDR2 from the germline V gene are MNHEY and SVGAGI. The CDR3 covers 15 residues. CDR3 nucleotides: TGTGCCAGCAGTTACTCGCCAGGACCTAACACTGAAGCTTTCTTT. It specifies CASSYSPGPNTEAFF.

This sequence joins TRBV4-3 and TRBJ1-6; tentative D call: TRBD1 (5 bases). The CDR3 consists of 15 residues. Germline CDR1 LGHNA, CDR2 YSLEER. With 4 bases removed from V and 4 bases from J, the gap between germline ends came to 11 bases. CDR3 sequence reads: CASSRAGRYNSPLHF. CDR3 DNA: TGCGCCAGCAGCCGAGCGGGACGGTATAATTCACCCCTCCACTTT.

The genes are TRBV7-3 and TRBJ2-1; 8 bases line up with TRBD1. This CDR3 region has 12 residues. Trimming removed 4 bases from V and 9 bases from J; junction bases left unmatched: 2. CDR1 is SGHTA and CDR2 is FQGTGA in the germline V gene. The CDR3 is CASSSQGGEQFF. DNA of the CDR3: TGTGCCAGCAGCTCACAGGGGGGTGAGCAGTTCTTC.

J is TRBJ2-4 and V is TRBV7-9; D remains ambiguous. CDR1 and CDR2 (germline): SEHNR, FQNEAQ (reference sequence). The CDR3 extends over 17 amino acids. The V and J ends lost 1 base and 1 base respectively, with 14 bases between them. CDR3 DNA sequence: TGTGCCAGCAGCTTAGGGCCCCCGAGAGTGGCCAAAAACATTCAGTACTTC. Translated, it gives CASSLGPPRVAKNIQYF.

The chain has TRBV7-3 and TRBJ2-1, with TRBD2 matching over 9 bases. V trimming: 4 bases; J trimming: 4 bases; junction bases outside the gene matches: 5. This CDR3 is built from 15 residues. In germline, CDR1 is SGHTA, CDR2 FQGTGA. CDR3 residues: CASSSLAGGYNEQFF. CDR3 in DNA: TGTGCCAGCAGCTCCCTCGCGGGGGGGTACAATGAGCAGTTCTTC. The full variable domain, its missing parts supplied by reference TRBV7-3 and TRBJ2-1, is GAGVSQTPSNKVTEKGKYVELRCDPISGHTALYWYRQSLGQGPEFLIYFQGTGAADDSGLPNDRFFAVRPEGSVSTLKIQRTERGDSAVYLCASSSLAGGYNEQFFGPGTRLTVL.

V gene TRBV2 combines with J gene TRBJ2-5; 14 bases are shared with TRBD2. The CDR3 loop spans 17 amino acids. Unmatched junction bases numbered 12, after V lost 10 bases and J lost 2 bases. CDR1 and CDR2 (germline): SNHLY, FYNNEI. CDR3 nucleotides: TGTGCCATTGAGAGACTAGCGGGGGGGCCACGGCAAGAGACCCAGTACTTC. Translating gives CAIERLAGGPRQETQYF.

CDR3: CASSQGTGELFF. CDR3 bases: TGTGCCAGCAGCCAGGGTACCGGGGAGCTGTTTTTT. V is TRBV13 and J is TRBJ2-2; weak D call: TRBD1 (5 bases). Trimming cost V 5 bases and J 5 bases, with 6 bases left between them. Germline loops: CDR1 PRHDT, CDR2 FYEKMQ (reference sequence). The CDR3 loop spans 12 amino acids.

The chain employs TRBV7-2 and TRBJ2-1; the match to TRBD1 covers 8 bases. From germline, CDR1 is SGHTA and CDR2 FQGNSA. This CDR3 is built from 17 residues. V was clipped by 4 bases and J by 8 bases; unmatched bases: 16. CDR3 residues: CASSSPMEAGGIHEQFF. For the CDR3, the DNA is TGTGCCAGCAGCTCCCCCATGGAGGCAGGGGGCATTCATGAGCAGTTCTTC.

This clone was observed a few times. The chain joins TRBV19 to TRBJ1-3; D is unresolved. Trimming took 1 base from V and 0 from J, leaving 4 bases between them. The CDR3 contains 14 residues. Per germline, CDR1 LNHDA and CDR2 SQIVND (reference sequence). CDR3 region: CASSIGISGNTIYF. As DNA, the CDR3 is TGTGCCAGTAGTATAGGCATCTCTGGAAACACCATATATTTT.

The V gene is TRBV4-1, the J gene TRBJ2-7, with D possibly being TRBD2 (6 bases). This CDR3 comprises 14 residues. CDR1 is MGHRA, CDR2 YSYEKL, per germline. The V end was cut by 0 bases, the J end by 2 bases, with 8 bases between. The CDR3 is CASSQEEGAYEQYF. DNA of the CDR3: TGCGCCAGCAGCCAAGAGGAGGGTGCCTACGAGCAGTACTTC.

This sequence joins TRBV4-1 and TRBJ1-2; D unresolved. Trimming shortened V by 1 base and J by 4 bases, and 13 bases separated the two germline ends. This CDR3 is built from 15 residues. CDR1 is MGHRA and CDR2 is YSYEKL in the germline V gene. CDR3 protein: CASSQVVRMSYGYTF. DNA for the CDR3: TGCGCCAGCAGCCAAGTAGTAAGGATGTCCTATGGCTACACCTTC.